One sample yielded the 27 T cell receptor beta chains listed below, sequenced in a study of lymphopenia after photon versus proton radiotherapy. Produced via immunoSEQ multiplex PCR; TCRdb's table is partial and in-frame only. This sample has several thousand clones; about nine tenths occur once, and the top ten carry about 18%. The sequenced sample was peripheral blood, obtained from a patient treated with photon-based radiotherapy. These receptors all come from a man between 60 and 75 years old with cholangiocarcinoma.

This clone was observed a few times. DNA for the CDR3: TGTGCCAGCAGTTTTCCCCCCCAGCGGCTCTACACAGATACGCAGTATTTT. It encodes CASSFPPQRLYTDTQYF. The chain recombines TRBV28 with TRBJ2-3; tentative D call: TRBD2 (5 bases). V lost 3 bases, J lost 2 bases, and 18 bases lay in between. The CDR3 extends over 17 amino acids. Germline values: CDR1 MDHEN, CDR2 SYDVKM.

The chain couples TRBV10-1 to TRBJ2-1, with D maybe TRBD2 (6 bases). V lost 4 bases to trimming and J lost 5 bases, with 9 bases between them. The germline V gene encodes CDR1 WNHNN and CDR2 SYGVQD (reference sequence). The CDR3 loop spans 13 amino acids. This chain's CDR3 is CASSAGGNNEQFF. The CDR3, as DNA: TGCGCCAGCAGTGCCGGGGGAAACAATGAGCAGTTCTTC.

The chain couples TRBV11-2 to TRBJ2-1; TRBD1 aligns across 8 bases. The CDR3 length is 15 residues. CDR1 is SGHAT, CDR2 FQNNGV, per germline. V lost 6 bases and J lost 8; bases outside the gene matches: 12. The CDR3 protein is CASRPRDRIFYEQFF. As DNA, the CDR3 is TGTGCCAGCAGACCCCGGGACAGGATTTTCTATGAGCAGTTCTTC.

CDR3 amino acids: CAISDPGGEKLFF. In DNA form, the CDR3 reads TGTGCCATCAGTGACCCCGGGGGAGAAAAACTGTTTTTT. This chain uses TRBV10-3 with TRBJ1-4; D possibly corresponds to TRBD1 (5 bases). The V end lost 3 bases, the J end lost 8 bases, and 10 bases lay between the germline ends. CDR3 length equals 13 residues. The V gene's germline CDR1 is ENHRY and CDR2 SYGVKD.

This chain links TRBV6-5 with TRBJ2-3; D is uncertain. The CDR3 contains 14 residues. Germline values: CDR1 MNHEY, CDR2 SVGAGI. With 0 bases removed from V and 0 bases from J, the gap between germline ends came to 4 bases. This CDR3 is CASSYSSSTDTQYF. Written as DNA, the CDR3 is TGTGCCAGCAGTTACTCAAGCAGCACAGATACGCAGTATTTT.

CDR3 sequence reads: CASSLRVGEYEKLFF. CDR3 coding DNA: TGTGCCAGCAGCTTACGGGTGGGCGAATATGAAAAACTGTTTTTT. This chain links TRBV7-2 with TRBJ1-4; D unclear. Trimming cost V 2 bases and J 6 bases, with 13 bases left between them. Per germline, CDR1 SGHTA and CDR2 FQGNSA. This CDR3 comprises 15 residues.

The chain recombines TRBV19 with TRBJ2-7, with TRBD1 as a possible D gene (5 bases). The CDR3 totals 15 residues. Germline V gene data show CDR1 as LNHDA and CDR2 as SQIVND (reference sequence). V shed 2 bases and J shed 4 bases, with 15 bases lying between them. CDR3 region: CASSILASRGYEQYF. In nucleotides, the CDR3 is TGTGCCAGTAGTATATTGGCCAGTAGGGGATACGAGCAGTACTTC.

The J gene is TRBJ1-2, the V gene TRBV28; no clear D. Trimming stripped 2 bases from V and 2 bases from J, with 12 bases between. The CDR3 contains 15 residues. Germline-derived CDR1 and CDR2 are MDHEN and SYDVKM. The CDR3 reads CASSLASGFNYGYTF. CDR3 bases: TGTGCCAGCAGTTTAGCATCGGGATTCAACTATGGCTACACCTTC.

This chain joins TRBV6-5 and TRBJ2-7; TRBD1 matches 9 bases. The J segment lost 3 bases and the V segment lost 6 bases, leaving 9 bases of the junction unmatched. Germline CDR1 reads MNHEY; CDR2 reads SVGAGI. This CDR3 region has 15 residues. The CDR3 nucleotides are TGTGCCAGCAGGCGAGACCGGGACAGGGTCTACGAGCAGTACTTC. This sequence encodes CASRRDRDRVYEQYF.

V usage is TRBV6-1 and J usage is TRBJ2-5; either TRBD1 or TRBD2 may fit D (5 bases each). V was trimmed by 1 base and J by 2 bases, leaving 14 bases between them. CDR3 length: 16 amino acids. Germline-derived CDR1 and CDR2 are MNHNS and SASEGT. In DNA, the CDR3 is TGTGCCAGCAGTGAAGTTGTCAGGGACGGGCAAGAGACCCAGTACTTC. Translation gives CASSEVVRDGQETQYF.

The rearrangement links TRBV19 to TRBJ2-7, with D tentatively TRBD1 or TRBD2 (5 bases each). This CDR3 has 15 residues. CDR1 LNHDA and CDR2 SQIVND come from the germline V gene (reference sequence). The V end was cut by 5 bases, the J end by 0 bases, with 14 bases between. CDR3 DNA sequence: TGTGCCAGTAGTGGACCGGGACGGAGCTCCTACGAGCAGTACTTC. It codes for CASSGPGRSSYEQYF.

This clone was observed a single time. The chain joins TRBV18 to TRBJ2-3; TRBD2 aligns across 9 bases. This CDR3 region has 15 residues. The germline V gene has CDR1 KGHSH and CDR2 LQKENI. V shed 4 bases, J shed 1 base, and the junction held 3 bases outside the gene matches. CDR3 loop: CASSLGLAGTDTQYF. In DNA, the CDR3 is TGTGCCAGCTCACTGGGACTAGCAGGCACAGATACGCAGTATTTT.

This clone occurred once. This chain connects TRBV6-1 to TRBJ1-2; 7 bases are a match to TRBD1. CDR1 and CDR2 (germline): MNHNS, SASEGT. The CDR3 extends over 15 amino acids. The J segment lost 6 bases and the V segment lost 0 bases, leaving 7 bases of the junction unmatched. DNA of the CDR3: TGTGCCAGCAGTGAAGCGCGACAGGGAAGGAATGGCTACACCTTC. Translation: CASSEARQGRNGYTF.

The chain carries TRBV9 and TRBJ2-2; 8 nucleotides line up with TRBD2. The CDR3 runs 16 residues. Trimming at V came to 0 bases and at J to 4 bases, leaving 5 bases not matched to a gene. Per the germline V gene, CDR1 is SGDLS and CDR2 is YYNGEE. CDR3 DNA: TGTGCCAGCAGCGTAGGAGCGGGAGCCGGCACCGGGGAGCTGTTTTTT. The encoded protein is CASSVGAGAGTGELFF.

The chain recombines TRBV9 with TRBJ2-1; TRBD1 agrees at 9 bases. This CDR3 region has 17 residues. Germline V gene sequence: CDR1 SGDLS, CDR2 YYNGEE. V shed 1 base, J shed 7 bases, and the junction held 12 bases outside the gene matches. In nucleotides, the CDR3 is TGTGCCAGCAGCGTAACCACCCTGGGGACAGGGCGAAATGAGCAGTTCTTC. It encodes CASSVTTLGTGRNEQFF.

As DNA, the CDR3 is TGTGCCAGCAGCTTAGAGCGAGGACAGGGGCCCCAGCATTTT. Its protein is CASSLERGQGPQHF. The chain couples TRBV7-2 to TRBJ1-5; 8 bases are a match to TRBD1. This CDR3 has 14 amino acids. Per germline, CDR1 SGHTA and CDR2 FQGNSA. The trim removed 1 base at V and 9 bases at J, leaving 5 bases unmatched. Supplemented by reference TRBV7-2 and TRBJ1-5, the full variable domain reads GAGVSQSPSNKVTEKGKDVELRCDPISGHTALYWYRQSLGQGLEFLIYFQGNSAPDKSGLPSDRFSAERTGGSVSTLTIQRTQQEDSAVYLCASSLERGQGPQHFGDGTRLSIL.

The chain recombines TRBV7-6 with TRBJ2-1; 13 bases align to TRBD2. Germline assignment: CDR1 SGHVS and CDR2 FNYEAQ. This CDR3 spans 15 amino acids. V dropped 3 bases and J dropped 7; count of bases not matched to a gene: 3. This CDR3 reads CASSFGLAGVNEQFF. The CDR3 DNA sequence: TGTGCCAGCAGCTTTGGACTAGCGGGGGTTAATGAGCAGTTCTTC.

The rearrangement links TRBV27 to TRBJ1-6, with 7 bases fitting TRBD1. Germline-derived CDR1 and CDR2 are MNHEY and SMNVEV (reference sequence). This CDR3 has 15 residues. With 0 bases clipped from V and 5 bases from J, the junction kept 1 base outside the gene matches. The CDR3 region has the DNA TGTGCCAGCAGTTTATCGACAGGGCATAATTCACCCCTCCACTTT. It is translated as CASSLSTGHNSPLHF.

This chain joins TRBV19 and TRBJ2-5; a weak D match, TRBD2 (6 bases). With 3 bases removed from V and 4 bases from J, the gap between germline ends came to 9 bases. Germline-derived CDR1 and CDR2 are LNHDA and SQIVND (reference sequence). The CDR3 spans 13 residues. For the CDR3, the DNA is TGTGCCAGTAGTATGGGGGGAGGAGAGACCCAGTACTTC. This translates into CASSMGGGETQYF.

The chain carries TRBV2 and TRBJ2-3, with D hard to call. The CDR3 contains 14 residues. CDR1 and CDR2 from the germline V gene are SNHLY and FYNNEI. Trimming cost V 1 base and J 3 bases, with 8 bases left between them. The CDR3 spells CASSEVFMTDTQYF. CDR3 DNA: TGTGCCAGCAGTGAAGTTTTTATGACAGATACGCAGTATTTT.

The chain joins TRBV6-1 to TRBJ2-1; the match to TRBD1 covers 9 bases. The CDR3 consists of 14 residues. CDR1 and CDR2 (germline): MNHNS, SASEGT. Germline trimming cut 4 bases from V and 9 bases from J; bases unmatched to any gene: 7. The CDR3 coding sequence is TGTGCCAGCAGTGGATTGGACAGGGGAGGTGAGCAGTTCTTC. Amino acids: CASSGLDRGGEQFF.

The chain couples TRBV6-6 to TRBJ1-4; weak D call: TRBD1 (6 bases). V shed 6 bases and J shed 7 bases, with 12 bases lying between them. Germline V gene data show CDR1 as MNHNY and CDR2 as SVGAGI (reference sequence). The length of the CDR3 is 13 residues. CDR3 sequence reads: CASRPGASEKLFF. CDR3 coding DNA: TGTGCCAGCAGGCCGGGGGCGAGTGAAAAACTGTTTTTT.

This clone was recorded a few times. This chain's CDR3 is CASSDTTQPQHF. For the CDR3, the DNA is TGCGCCAGCAGTGATACCACGCAGCCCCAGCATTTT. The chain couples TRBV10-1 to TRBJ1-5; D gene ambiguous. V was shortened by 3 bases and J by 7 bases, with 7 bases between the two germline ends. The CDR3 is 12 residues long. Germline lookup yields CDR1 WNHNN and CDR2 SYGVQD (reference sequence).

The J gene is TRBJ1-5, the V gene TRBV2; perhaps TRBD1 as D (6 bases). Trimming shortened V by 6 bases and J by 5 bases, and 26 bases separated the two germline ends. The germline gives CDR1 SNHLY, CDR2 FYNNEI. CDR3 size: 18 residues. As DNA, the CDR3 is TGTGCCAGCAGGGGAGACCATTCACGGGACACAATATATCAGCCCCAGCATTTT. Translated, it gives CASRGDHSRDTIYQPQHF.

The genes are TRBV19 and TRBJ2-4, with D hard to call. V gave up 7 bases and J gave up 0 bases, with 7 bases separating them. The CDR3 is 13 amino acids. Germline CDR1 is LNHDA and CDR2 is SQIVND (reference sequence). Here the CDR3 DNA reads TGTGCCAGTAAACTACTAGCCAAAAACATTCAGTACTTC. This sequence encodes CASKLLAKNIQYF.

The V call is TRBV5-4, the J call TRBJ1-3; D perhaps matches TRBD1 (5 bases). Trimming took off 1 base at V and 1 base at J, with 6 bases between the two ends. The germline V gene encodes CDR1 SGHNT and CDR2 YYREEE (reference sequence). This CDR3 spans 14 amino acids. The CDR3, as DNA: TGTGCCAGCAGCTTGTCAGGGTCTGGAAACACCATATATTTT. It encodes CASSLSGSGNTIYF. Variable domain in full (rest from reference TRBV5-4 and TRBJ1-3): ETGVTQSPTHLIKTRGQQVTLRCSSQSGHNTVSWYQQALGQGPQFIFQYYREEENGRGNFPPRFSGLQFPNYSSELNVNALELDDSALYLCASSLSGSGNTIYFGEGSWLTVV.

The CDR3 sequence is CASSPLAGANNEQFF. The CDR3 bases are TGTGCCAGCAGCCCCCTAGCGGGGGCCAACAATGAGCAGTTCTTC. This chain joins TRBV28 and TRBJ2-1; 10 positions agree with TRBD2. This CDR3 has 15 residues. V lost 6 bases and J lost 5; bases outside the gene matches: 7. CDR1 is MDHEN and CDR2 is SYDVKM in the germline V gene.